This paragraph covers one T cell receptor beta chain sequence. Which antigen it targets is not known. A read error may produce the germline difference seen at one junction end. The sample belongs to a study of tumor-infiltrating lymphocytes in primary liver carcinoma (dated by TCRdb to about 2017). Broadly, across the study: Surgical resection was performed in China between 2015 and 2016 on about 5 patients with histopathologically diagnosed primary liver carcinoma. High reproducibility was observed for the technical replicate repertoires, with mean shared-clone rates around 0.9 and correlation coefficients above 0.95. TCRbeta repertoire sequencing covered approximately 35 specimens from 5 patients: roughly 25 tumor regions, 5 adjacent noncancerous liver tissues and 5 peripheral blood samples. Of the five patients (three men and two women, aged 30 to 69 years), four had hepatocellular carcinoma and one had combined HCC and intrahepatic cholangiocarcinoma. The study combined TCRbeta repertoire sequencing, expression microarrays and whole-exome sequencing across five regions of each liver tumor, with adjacent normal tissue and blood. Tumors of the five patients were stage T1-T3 N0M0 with maximum diameters of roughly 4.2 to 10 cm. Each sample produced about 3.5 to 7.13 million productive TCRbeta reads, and read depth showed no significant difference between tissue types.

RNA from unsorted whole blood was extracted with TRIzol reagent, and germline DNA was obtained with the DNeasy Blood & Tissue kit. At the time of sampling, the patients had chronic HBV infection and had not received any treatment. Before surgery, roughly 4.2 milliliters of peripheral blood were drawn into K2EDTA tubes. The cysteine opens and the phenylalanine closes a CDR3 of 16 amino acids. Kept here is only the CDR3 DNA, which spans 48 bases and is read in frame from base 1. The germline V gene (reference sequence) yields SGHAT for CDR1 and FQDESV for CDR2. Starting from approximately 500 ng total RNA, TCRbeta-specific cDNA was produced by reverse transcription with a constant-region primer and ProtoScript II reverse transcriptase. Construction of the TCRbeta libraries relied on three nested rounds of multiplex PCR, following a slightly modified ARM-PCR procedure. Each of the first two PCR rounds ran for 9 to 10 cycles using multiplex TRBV1-TRBV30 forward primers together with a Cbeta reverse primer. Sample barcodes and Illumina adapters were added in a final 25-cycle PCR with Deep VentR polymerase. Before sequencing, amplicons between 200 and 500 bp were purified from gel using a QIAquick gel extraction kit. An Illumina HiSeq 2500 was used to sequence the TCRbeta amplicons, generating 250-bp paired-end reads. From the authors' description of their analysis: Trimmomatic v0.33 was used to quality-trim the reads, and FLASH v1.2.11 was used to merge paired reads so that full CDR3 sequences could be recovered. V, D and J germline segments were assigned to the rearranged TCRbeta sequences using MiGEC v1.2.1b. Clonotype statistics and Shannon-Wiener diversity indices were computed with VDJtools v1.0.0. Except for diversity analysis, only the 250 most abundant clonotypes of each sample were used in subsequent analyses to reduce sampling bias. TCRdb ran its own pipeline on the public reads, namely fastp trimming at Q25 and MiXCR clone calling, and kept in-frame beta chains. A single entry per CDR3 protein holds the most common genes and DNA from its merged rows. Clone size and V and J calls follow TCRdb, not the original study. The sample contains approximately 300,000 distinct CDR3 sequences, about 60% of them found a single time. The ten largest clones take up approximately 9% of the sample.

The investigation overall reported the following: Because the samples were bulk and unsorted, CD4+ and CD8+ T cell repertoires could not be compared. With just a few patients in the study, the authors point out that the findings should be validated in a larger study. A significantly larger repertoire fraction was made up by the top 250 clones in tumors than in blood (p = 0.039). Consistent with antigen-driven expansion, pairs of tumor regions showed higher repertoire overlap (mean about 36%) than either tumor-adjacent pairs (approximately 17%) or tumor-blood pairs (around 15%). Only the TCR beta chain was sequenced, so true repertoire diversity is likely underestimated because unpaired alpha chains were not captured.

This chain is built from TRBV11-1 and TRBJ2-1; 7 junctional bases match TRBD2. The sequenced sample was peripheral blood. This TCR was sampled from a man in his forties or fifties with primary liver carcinoma and hepatitis B virus infection. The sequenced DNA: TGTGCCAGCAGCCCCATGGCGGGAGCGTATTACAATGTGCAGTCCTTC. The encoded protein is CASSPMAGAYYNVQSF.